Following are 13 T cell receptor beta chains from one sample sequenced in a study of cytomegalovirus exposure and HLA in healthy donors. PCR involved 60 Vbeta and 13 Jbeta primers. Using immunoSEQ multiplex PCR, the repertoire was profiled, and TCRdb retains in-frame clones only, with some absent. Here the sample spans roughly 150,000 clones, roughly 80% being singletons. Source material: PBMCs. The source is a young man in good health and CMV-seropositive.

This chain connects TRBV27 to TRBJ2-1; D unresolved. Germline V gene data show CDR1 as MNHEY and CDR2 as SMNVEV (reference sequence). V lost 5 bases, J lost 4 bases, and 18 bases lay in between. CDR3 length: 16 amino acids. The CDR3 region has the DNA TGTGCCAGCAGTCTAGGAGACTCGGCTGGTTACAATGAGCAGTTCTTC. Translated, it gives CASSLGDSAGYNEQFF.

The chain carries TRBV6-1 and TRBJ2-7; possibly TRBD1 for D (6 bases). The V gene's germline CDR1 is MNHNS and CDR2 SASEGT. The CDR3 consists of 15 residues. V shed 1 base and J shed 8 bases, with 18 bases lying between them. The CDR3 region has the DNA TGTGCCAGCAGTGAAGAGGTAGGGCCCCAGGGGAAGCAGTACTTC. This translates into CASSEEVGPQGKQYF.

The CDR3 loop is CASSRRLETYEQYF. CDR3 sequence (DNA): TGTGCCAGCAGCCGTAGACTGGAAACCTACGAGCAGTACTTC. V and J are TRBV27 and TRBJ2-5; D unresolved. The assigned J gene may be wrong: the sequence end matches TRBJ2-7 better. This CDR3 region has 14 residues. CDR1 MNHEY and CDR2 SMNVEV come from the germline V gene (reference sequence).

V usage is TRBV18 and J usage is TRBJ2-7; 12 positions match TRBD2. The germline V gene encodes CDR1 KGHSH and CDR2 LQKENI. This CDR3 is 18 amino acids long. V was clipped by 3 bases and J by 2 bases; unmatched bases: 11. The CDR3 bases are TGTGCCAGCTCACCCAGACTAGCGGGAGACGTCAACCCCTACGAGCAGTACTTC. Amino acid sequence: CASSPRLAGDVNPYEQYF.

This clone was counted only a few times. This chain connects TRBV29-1 to TRBJ2-5; D is possibly TRBD2 (6 bases). This CDR3 region has 13 residues. The V and J ends lost 7 bases and 11 bases respectively, with 23 bases between them. Germline V gives CDR1 SQVTM, CDR2 ANQGSEA. The CDR3 protein is CSGGGRNLREQYF. The CDR3 region has the DNA TGCAGCGGAGGTGGCAGAAATTTACGGGAGCAGTACTTC.

The V call is TRBV5-4, the J call TRBJ2-7; the match to TRBD2 covers 14 bases. The CDR3 is 18 amino acids. V shed 0 bases, J shed 0 bases, and the junction held 5 bases outside the gene matches. Per the germline V gene, CDR1 is SGHNT and CDR2 is YYREEE (reference sequence). CDR3 nucleotides: TGTGCCAGCAGCTTGGGGACTAGCGGGAGGCGAAGCTCCTACGAGCAGTACTTC. As protein: CASSLGTSGRRSSYEQYF.

This chain connects TRBV18 to TRBJ1-4, with 7 bases aligning to TRBD1. CDR1 and CDR2 from the germline V gene are KGHSH and LQKENI. With 6 bases clipped from V and 5 bases from J, the junction kept 12 bases outside the gene matches. The CDR3 runs to 16 residues. The chain's CDR3 is CASSPPRGQKNEKLFF. The CDR3 DNA reads TGTGCCAGCTCCCCCCCCCGGGGACAGAAAAATGAAAAACTGTTTTTT.

This clone was recorded a few times. The chain uses TRBV11-2 and TRBJ2-1; D unclear. The CDR3 spans 11 residues. The germline CDR1 and CDR2 sequences are SGHAT and FQNNGV. Trimming removed 1 base at V and 8 bases at J, with 3 bases between. As DNA, the CDR3 is TGTGCCAGCAGCTTAGTAGATGAGCAGTTCTTC. Translating it yields CASSLVDEQFF.

The chain is built from TRBV11-2 and TRBJ2-7, with 9 bases matching TRBD2. From germline, CDR1 is SGHAT and CDR2 FQNNGV. The ends lost 3 bases at V and 5 bases at J; junction bases unmatched: 11. CDR3 length: 16 residues. CDR3 in amino acids: CASSFGGGGRANEQYF. For the CDR3, the DNA is TGTGCCAGCAGCTTTGGTGGGGGCGGGAGGGCGAACGAGCAGTACTTC.

CDR3 coding DNA: TGTGCCAGCAGTTTATCTGGACTAGCGGGAGATACGCAGTATTTT. Its protein product is CASSLSGLAGDTQYF. This sequence joins TRBV27 and TRBJ2-3, with 11 bases lining up with TRBD2. The CDR3 length is 15 residues. V trimming: 0 bases; J trimming: 5 bases; junction bases outside the gene matches: 1. Germline CDR1 and CDR2: MNHEY and SMNVEV (reference sequence).

The gene calls are TRBV7-3 and TRBJ2-2, with D perhaps TRBD2 (7 bases). V dropped 3 bases and J dropped 5 bases, with 13 bases sitting between them. This CDR3 spans 15 amino acids. The germline gives CDR1 SGHTA, CDR2 FQGTGA. The CDR3 here is CASSFGRGNTGELFF. The DNA for the CDR3 is TGTGCCAGCAGCTTTGGGAGGGGGAATACCGGGGAGCTGTTTTTT.

V gene TRBV20-1 combines with J gene TRBJ1-4; D uncertain. The germline V and J ends were trimmed by 5 bases and 4 bases, with 5 bases remaining between them. The germline CDR1 and CDR2 sequences are DFQATT and SNEGSKA (reference sequence). The CDR3 runs to 11 residues. The CDR3 DNA reads TGCAGTGCTCATGTTAATGAAAAACTGTTTTTT. It specifies CSAHVNEKLFF.

The V gene is TRBV19, the J gene TRBJ2-1, with TRBD1 matching over 12 bases. Germline V gene lookup returns CDR1 LNHDA and CDR2 SQIVND (reference sequence). The CDR3 has 15 amino acids. Trimming took 4 bases from V and 10 from J; bases not matched to a gene: 8. Here the CDR3 reads CASSKVGTGGEEQFF. In nucleotides, the CDR3 is TGTGCCAGTAGTAAGGTAGGGACAGGGGGCGAAGAGCAGTTCTTC. Drawing the rest from reference TRBV19 and TRBJ2-1, the complete variable domain is DGGITQSPKYLFRKEGQNVTLSCEQNLNHDAMYWYRQDPGQGLRLIYYSQIVNDFQKGDIAEGYSVSREKKESFPLTVTSAQKNPTAFYLCASSKVGTGGEEQFFGPGTRLTVL.